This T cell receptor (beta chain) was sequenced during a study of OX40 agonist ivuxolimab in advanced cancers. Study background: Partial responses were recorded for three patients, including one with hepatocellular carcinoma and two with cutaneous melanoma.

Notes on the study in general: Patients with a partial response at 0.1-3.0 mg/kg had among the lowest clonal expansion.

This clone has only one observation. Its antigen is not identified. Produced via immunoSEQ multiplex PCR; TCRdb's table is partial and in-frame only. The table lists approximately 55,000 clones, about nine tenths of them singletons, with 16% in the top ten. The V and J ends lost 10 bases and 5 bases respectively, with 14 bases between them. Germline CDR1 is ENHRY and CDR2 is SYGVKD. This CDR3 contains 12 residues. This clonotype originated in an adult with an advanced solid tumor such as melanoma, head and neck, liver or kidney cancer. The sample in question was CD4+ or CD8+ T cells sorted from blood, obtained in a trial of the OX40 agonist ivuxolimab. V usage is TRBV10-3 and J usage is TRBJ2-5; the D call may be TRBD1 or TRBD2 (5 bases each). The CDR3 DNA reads TGTGCCAGCAGGGACCTTGGGGAGACCCAGTACTTC. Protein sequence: CASRDLGETQYF.